The present TCR beta chain was sequenced within a study of T cell repertoires in cytomegalovirus infection. Turning to the study itself: The authors used CMV epitopes that were HLA-C-restricted (recently identified) and HLA-B-restricted (well studied). Public signatures in TCR beta pointed to CMV infection and matching HLA type.

Findings and caveats of the study: Cumulative frequency of public TCR beta families picked out carriers of CMV plus the relevant HLA. CMV-specific TCR beta clonotypes restricted by HLA-C dominated the ex vivo response.

This clonotype was detected a few times. No antigen is known for it. This CDR3 is built from 14 residues. CDR1 is SGHDN, CDR2 FVKESK, per germline. The trim removed 6 bases at V and 8 bases at J, leaving 12 bases unmatched. TCRdb processed the reads anew with MiXCR; each CDR3 protein has one entry. The sample has fewer than 1,000,000 distinct CDR3 sequences, roughly 30% seen once. The material sequenced was cultured CD8+ T cells from PBMCs, taken from culture after CMV antigen stimulation. This receptor was obtained from a human donor in good health (CMV status not recorded). Some clones in this sample may be carry-over from other donors' samples. The V gene is TRBV14, the J gene TRBJ1-1; 7 positions agree with TRBD1. CDR3 in DNA: TGTGCCAGCAGGAATACAGGGGTGAACAAAGAAGCTTTCTTT. Its protein is CASRNTGVNKEAFF.